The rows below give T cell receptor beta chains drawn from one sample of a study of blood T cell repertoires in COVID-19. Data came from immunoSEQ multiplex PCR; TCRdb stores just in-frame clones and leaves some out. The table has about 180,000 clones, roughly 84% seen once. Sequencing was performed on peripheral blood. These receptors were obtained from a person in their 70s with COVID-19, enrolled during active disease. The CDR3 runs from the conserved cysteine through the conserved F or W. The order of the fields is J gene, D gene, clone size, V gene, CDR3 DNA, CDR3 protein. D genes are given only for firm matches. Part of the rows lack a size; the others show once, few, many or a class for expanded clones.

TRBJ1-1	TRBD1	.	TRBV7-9	TGTGCCAGCAGCAGTGGGACAGAACTTGTAGCTTTCTTT	CASSSGTELVAFF
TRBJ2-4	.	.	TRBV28	TGTGCCAGCACCCTGGAGGGACGGGACATTCAGTACTTC	CASTLEGRDIQYF
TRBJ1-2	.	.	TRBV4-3	TGCGCCAGCAGCCAAGCGAGCAGACAAAACTATGGCTACACCTTC	CASSQASRQNYGYTF
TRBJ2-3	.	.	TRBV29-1	TGCAGCGTGGACCACCGAAGGCTAGCGATCACAGATACGCAGTATTTT	CSVDHRRLAITDTQYF
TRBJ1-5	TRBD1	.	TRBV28	TGTGCCAGCAGTCTTGGGACAGGGGCTAGCAATCAGCCCCAGCATTTT	CASSLGTGASNQPQHF
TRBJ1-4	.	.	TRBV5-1	TGCGCCAGGGCCCCCGATTTATCTTACTCCCAGAACAGAAAATGTCGCGAAAAACTGTTTTTT	CARAPDLSYSQNRKCREKLFF
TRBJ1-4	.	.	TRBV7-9	TGTGCCAGCAGGTTTACCGGGACAAAGAATGAAAAACTGTTTTTT	CASRFTGTKNEKLFF
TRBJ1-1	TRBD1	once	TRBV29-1	TGCAGCGTTGGGACAGGGGCCGGGAACACTGAAGCTTTCTTT	CSVGTGAGNTEAFF
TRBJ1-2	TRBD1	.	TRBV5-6	TGTGCCAGCAGCTTGTTGGCGGACAGGGACATATATGGCTACACCTTC	CASSLLADRDIYGYTF
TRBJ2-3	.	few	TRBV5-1	TGCGCCAGTAAAGGAGCAATACAGGATCGGGCAGATACGCAGTATTTT	CASKGAIQDRADTQYF
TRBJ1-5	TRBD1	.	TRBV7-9	TGTGCCAGCAGCCCAGGGACAGGGAGTAGCAATCAGCCCCAGCATTTT	CASSPGTGSSNQPQHF
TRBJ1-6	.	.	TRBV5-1	TGCGCCAGCAGCTTGAACTCGGGGGATTCACCCCTCCACTTT	CASSLNSGDSPLHF
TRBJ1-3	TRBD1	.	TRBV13	TGTGCCAGCAGCCCTACTACAGGGGATAGAAACACCATATATTTT	CASSPTTGDRNTIYF
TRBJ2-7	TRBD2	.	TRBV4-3	TGCGCCAGCAGCCAAGATCTTACTAGCGAAGACGAGCAGTACTTC	CASSQDLTSEDEQYF
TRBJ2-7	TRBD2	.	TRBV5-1	TGCGCCAGCAGCTTCGCTAGCGGACCCTACGAGCAGTACTTC	CASSFASGPYEQYF
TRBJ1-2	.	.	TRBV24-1	TGTGCCACCAGTGGCCCCAGCAAGGGAGATGGCTACACCTTC	CATSGPSKGDGYTF
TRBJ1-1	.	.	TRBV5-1	TGCGCCAGCAGCTTGGTGTCAGGCTGGAATCTGAACACTGAAGCTTTCTTT	CASSLVSGWNLNTEAFF
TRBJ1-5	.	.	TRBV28	TGTGCCAGCAGCCTTTCCTTGGCGGGAAATCAGCCCCAGCATTTT	CASSLSLAGNQPQHF
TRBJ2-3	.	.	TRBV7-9	TGTGCCAGCAGCTTACTGGAGGGTCGGAGTAGCACAGATACGCAGTATTTT	CASSLLEGRSSTDTQYF
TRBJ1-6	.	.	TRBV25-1	TGTGCCAGCAGCCGGACAGCCGATAATTCACCCCTCCACTTT	CASSRTADNSPLHF
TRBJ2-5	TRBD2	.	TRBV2	TGTGCCAGCAGTGAAGGTTACAGCGGGAGTTCCGAGACCCAGTACTTC	CASSEGYSGSSETQYF
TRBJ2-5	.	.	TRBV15	TGTGCCACCAGCACCGACGAAACAGGGACCCAAGAGACCCAGTACTTC	CATSTDETGTQETQYF
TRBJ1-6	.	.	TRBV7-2	TGTGCCAGCAGTTCCGACAGTTTTGAAAATTCACCCCTCCACTTT	CASSSDSFENSPLHF
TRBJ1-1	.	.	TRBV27	TGTGCCAGCAGTTTATACGGACAGCCCCTTGAGGCTTTCTTT	CASSLYGQPLEAFF
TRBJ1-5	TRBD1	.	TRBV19	TGTGCCAGTAGTAGGGCAGGGGGATCCATTAGCAATCAGCCCCAGCATTTT	CASSRAGGSISNQPQHF
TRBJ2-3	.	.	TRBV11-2	TGTGCCAGCAGCAATTACGTCAGGGGCCCCTCTTATGATACGCAGTATTTT	CASSNYVRGPSYDTQYF
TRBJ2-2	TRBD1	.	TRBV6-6	TGTGCCAGTCAGACAGGGTGGTTCACCGGGGAGCTGTTTTTT	CASQTGWFTGELFF
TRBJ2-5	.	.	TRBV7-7	TGTGCCAGCAGCTTAAGCGGGACACCGGGGGCAGAGACCCAGTACTTC	CASSLSGTPGAETQYF
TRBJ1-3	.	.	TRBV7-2	TGTGCCAGCCTAAACCAGGGACAAGGCTATGGAAACACCATATATTTT	CASLNQGQGYGNTIYF
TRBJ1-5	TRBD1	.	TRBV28	TGTGCCAGCAGTTCGAGGGGGACAGTTAATCAGCCCCAGCATTTT	CASSSRGTVNQPQHF
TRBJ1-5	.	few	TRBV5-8	TGTGCCAGCAGGTCGACGGGGAATCAGCCCCAGCATTTT	CASRSTGNQPQHF
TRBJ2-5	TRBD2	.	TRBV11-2	TGTGCCAGCAGCACCGGACTAGCGGGGGGGCCAGAGACCCAGTACTTC	CASSTGLAGGPETQYF
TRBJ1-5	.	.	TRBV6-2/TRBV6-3	TGTGCCAGCAGTTACGGAACAGGGAATCAGCCCCAGCATTTT	CASSYGTGNQPQHF
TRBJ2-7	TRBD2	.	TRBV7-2	TGTGCCAGCAGGAGACTAGCGGGAGCTTATGAGCAGTACTTC	CASRRLAGAYEQYF
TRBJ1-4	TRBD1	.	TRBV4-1	TGCGCCAGCAGCCGCTCCGGGACAGGGGGCGAAAAACTGTTTTTT	CASSRSGTGGEKLFF
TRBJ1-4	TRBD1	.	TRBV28	TGTGCCAGCAGACCGGACAGGGGAAATGAAAAACTGTTTTTT	CASRPDRGNEKLFF
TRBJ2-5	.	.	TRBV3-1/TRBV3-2	TGTGCCAGCAGCCAACGGGGGGCGGGGGAGACCCAGTACTTC	CASSQRGAGETQYF
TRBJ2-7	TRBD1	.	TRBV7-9	TGTGCCAGCAGCTTGCAACCGGGACAGGCCTACGAGCAGTACTTC	CASSLQPGQAYEQYF
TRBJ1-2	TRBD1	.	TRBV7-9	TGTGCCAGCAGCCCAGGGGGTTTGGGCGCCCCGAGCTACACCTTC	CASSPGGLGAPSYTF
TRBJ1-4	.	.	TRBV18	TGTGCCAGCTCACCCTCGGACTCTGGTGAAAAACTGTTTTTT	CASSPSDSGEKLFF
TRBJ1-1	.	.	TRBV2	TGTGCCAGCAGTGAGGGTTCAGGGAGGGGCACTGAAGCTTTCTTT	CASSEGSGRGTEAFF